This T cell receptor beta chain originates from a study of T-cell reconstitution after alpha-beta-depleted transplantation in children. General study results and limits: Recipient T cells and thymic progenitors that survived gave rise to the high TCRbeta diversity observed at day 60 in some patients. Reports say that about two months after transplant, the alpha-beta T cells came out of several hundred graft clones that had expanded. At the one-year point after transplant, T-cell counts and TCRbeta diversity were found to come mostly from T cells that had been newly produced.

Construction of the TCRbeta library involved unique molecular identifiers. Each CDR3 protein is one row after TCRdb ran MiXCR on the PCR reads. The table includes around 200,000 distinct CDR3 sequences, around a sixth detected once. Trimming stripped 1 base from V and 6 bases from J, with 12 bases between. Germline V gene data show CDR1 as SGHVS and CDR2 as FNYEAQ. This CDR3 contains 15 residues. As for this clonotype: Its target is not known.

The receptor comes from a male patient aged 2 to 9 who had a stem cell transplant for acute lymphoblastic leukemia, so the T cells may come from the graft donor. The chain links TRBV7-6 to TRBJ2-2, with a weak D call TRBD2 (5 bases). The material was PBMCs, mostly from graft donor cells, obtained 360 days after TCRalphabeta/CD19-depleted stem cell transplant. As DNA, the CDR3 is TGTGCCAGCAGCTTAGTAGGCCCCGGGGCCGGGGAGCTGTTTTTT. Its translation is CASSLVGPGAGELFF. Complete variable domain (other parts from reference TRBV7-6 and TRBJ2-2): GAGVSQSPRYKVTKRGQDVALRCDPISGHVSLYWYRQALGQGPEFLTYFNYEAQQDKSGLPNDRFSAERPEGSISTLTIQRTEQRDSAMYRCASSLVGPGAGELFFGEGSRLTVL.